The 10 T cell receptor beta chains listed next were all sequenced from one sample in a study of shared clonotypes between healthy human individuals. Generated by immunoSEQ multiplex PCR, the TCRdb table keeps only in-frame clones and is missing some. The repertoire holds under 600,000 clones, with roughly 72% as singletons. The sample comprised PBMCs. All receptors derive from a woman aged 40 to 55 in good health. Some clones in this sample may be carry-over from other donors' samples.

The gene calls are TRBV19 and TRBJ2-1, with TRBD2 identical over 10 bases. Losses at the gene ends were 4 bases for V and 2 bases for J; bases not matched to a gene: 8. This CDR3 is 17 amino acids long. Germline V CDR1 and CDR2: LNHDA, SQIVND (reference sequence). DNA of the CDR3: TGTGCCAGTAGTACCCCTTTGAGCGGGAGGGCCTACAATGAGCAGTTCTTC. Its translation: CASSTPLSGRAYNEQFF.

A single count supports this clone. This chain connects TRBV28 to TRBJ2-7, with TRBD2 matching 9 bases. This CDR3 is built from 14 residues. CDR1 is MDHEN and CDR2 is SYDVKM in the germline V gene. The CDR3 reads CVAGVSGSPKEQYF. For the CDR3, the DNA is TGTGTCGCAGGGGTTAGCGGGAGCCCGAAAGAGCAGTACTTC.

Note on this clone: A far larger clone is only one base removed, so a read error is likely. The chain joins TRBV30 to TRBJ2-3; D unclear. This CDR3 is built from 12 residues. Trimming cost V 4 bases and J 3 bases, with 8 bases left between them. The germline gives CDR1 GTSNPN, CDR2 SVGIG (reference sequence). The CDR3 reads CAWMTGTDTQYF. In DNA form, the CDR3 reads TGTGCCTGGATGACCGGGACAGATACGCAGTATTTT.

J is TRBJ2-7 and V is TRBV4-2, with 7 bases that match TRBD2. Germline lookup yields CDR1 LGHNA and CDR2 YNFKEQ. The V segment lost 4 bases and the J segment 2 bases; nucleotides outside the gene matches: 8. CDR3 length equals 15 residues. The CDR3 DNA follows: TGTGCCAGCAGCCGTGGACTAGGCCCCGCCTACGAGCAGTACTTC. Its translation is CASSRGLGPAYEQYF.

CDR3 bases: TGTGCCAGCAGCTTTGAAGGATATGGCTACACCTTC. Translation gives CASSFEGYGYTF. The chain employs TRBV7-2 and TRBJ1-2; D gene ambiguous. The CDR3 is made up of 12 amino acids. Trimming shortened V by 3 bases and J by 5 bases, and 7 bases separated the two germline ends. The germline V gene has CDR1 SGHTA and CDR2 FQGNSA.

This clone has only a few counts. The rearrangement links TRBV9 to TRBJ1-3, with a weak D call TRBD1 (5 bases). Germline V gene data show CDR1 as SGDLS and CDR2 as YYNGEE. Trimming shortened V by 2 bases and J by 0 bases, and 12 bases separated the two germline ends. The CDR3 loop spans 16 amino acids. The CDR3 DNA is TGTGCCAGCAGCGTGAGAGCAGACAGCTCTGGAAACACCATATATTTT. Amino acids: CASSVRADSSGNTIYF.

The J gene is TRBJ2-5, the V gene TRBV7-9; D is perhaps TRBD1 (5 bases). This CDR3 spans 18 amino acids. Germline CDR1 SEHNR, CDR2 FQNEAQ (reference sequence). V was trimmed by 4 bases and J by 7 bases, leaving 28 bases between them. CDR3 bases: TGTGCCAGCAGCTCCCCTAATGGGCTAAAAGGGGTAGTTGCGACCCAGTACTTC. This translates into CASSSPNGLKGVVATQYF. Filled out from reference TRBV7-9 and TRBJ2-5, the complete variable domain reads DTGVSQNPRHKITKRGQNVTFRCDPISEHNRLYWYRQTLGQGPEFLTYFQNEAQLEKSRLLSDRFSAERPKGSFSTLEIQRTEQGDSAMYLCASSSPNGLKGVVATQYFGPGTRLLVL.

The CDR3, as DNA: TGTGCCAGCAGACGAGGGGATCAGCCCCAGCATTTT. Amino acid sequence: CASRRGDQPQHF. This chain uses TRBV6-6 with TRBJ1-5; D is possibly TRBD1 (5 bases). CDR3 length: 12 amino acids. Germline assignment: CDR1 MNHNY and CDR2 SVGAGI (reference sequence). V was shortened by 6 bases and J by 5 bases, with 8 bases between the two germline ends.

This sequence joins TRBV7-9 and TRBJ2-1, with 12 nucleotides matching TRBD1. V shed 4 bases, J shed 1 base, and the junction held 8 bases outside the gene matches. This CDR3 is built from 18 residues. Germline V gives CDR1 SEHNR, CDR2 FQNEAQ (reference sequence). The CDR3 nucleotides are TGTGCCAGCAGCTGGGACAGGGGGCCGTTAGTGTCCTACAATGAGCAGTTCTTC. Encoded protein: CASSWDRGPLVSYNEQFF.

The V call is TRBV18, the J call TRBJ1-1, with 8 bases matching TRBD1. CDR3 size: 15 residues. The germline gives CDR1 KGHSH, CDR2 LQKENI. After removal of 3 bases from V and 3 bases from J, the junction contained 6 bases not matched to a gene. DNA for the CDR3: TGTGCCAGCTCACCTTCTGGGACAGGAGACACTGAAGCTTTCTTT. It translates to CASSPSGTGDTEAFF.